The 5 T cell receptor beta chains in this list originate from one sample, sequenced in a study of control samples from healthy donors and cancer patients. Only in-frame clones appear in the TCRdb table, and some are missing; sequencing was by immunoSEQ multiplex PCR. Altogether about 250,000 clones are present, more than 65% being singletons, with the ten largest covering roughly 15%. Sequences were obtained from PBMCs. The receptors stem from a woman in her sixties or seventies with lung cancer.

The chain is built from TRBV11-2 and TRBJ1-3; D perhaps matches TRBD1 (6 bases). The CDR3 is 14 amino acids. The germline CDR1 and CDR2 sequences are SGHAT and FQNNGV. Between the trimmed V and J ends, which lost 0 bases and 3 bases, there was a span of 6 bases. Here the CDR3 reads CASSLDRGGNTIYF. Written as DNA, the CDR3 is TGTGCCAGCAGCTTAGACAGGGGTGGAAACACCATATATTTT.

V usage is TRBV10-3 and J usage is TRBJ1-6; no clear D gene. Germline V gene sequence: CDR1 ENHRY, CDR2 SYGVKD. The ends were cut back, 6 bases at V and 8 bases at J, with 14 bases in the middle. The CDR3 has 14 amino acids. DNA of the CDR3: TGTGCCATCAGCTCAGACGGGAGTGATTCACCCCTCCACTTT. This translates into CAISSDGSDSPLHF.

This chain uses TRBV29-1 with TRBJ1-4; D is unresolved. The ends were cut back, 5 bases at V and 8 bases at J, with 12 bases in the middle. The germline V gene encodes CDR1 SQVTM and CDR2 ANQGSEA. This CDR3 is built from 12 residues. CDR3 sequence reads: CSVFRVGEKLFF. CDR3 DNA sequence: TGCAGCGTTTTTAGGGTGGGCGAAAAACTGTTTTTT.

The chain's CDR3 is CASSLGTRVSHEKLFF. The CDR3 DNA reads as TGTGCCAGCAGCTTGGGGACTCGGGTATCTCATGAAAAACTGTTTTTT. V gene TRBV11-2 combines with J gene TRBJ1-4, with D maybe TRBD1 (5 bases). Trimming removed 3 bases from V and 6 bases from J, with 17 bases in between. The CDR3 consists of 16 residues. Germline V CDR1 and CDR2: SGHAT, FQNNGV.

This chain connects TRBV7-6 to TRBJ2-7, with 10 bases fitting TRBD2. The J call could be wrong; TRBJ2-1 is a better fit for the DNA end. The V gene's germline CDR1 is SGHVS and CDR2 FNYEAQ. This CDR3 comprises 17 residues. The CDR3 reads CASSLAPVAGGPNEQFF. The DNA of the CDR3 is TGTGCCAGCAGCTTAGCGCCTGTAGCGGGAGGCCCCAATGAGCAGTTCTTC.